The source of this TCR beta chain is a study of shared clonotypes between healthy human individuals. Study information: Three plates were used per donor for CD4 naive, three for CD4 memory, two for CD8 naive and one for CD8 memory.

V trimming: 3 bases; J trimming: 4 bases; junction bases outside the gene matches: 4. The CDR3 extends over 14 amino acids. Looked up from germline, CDR1 is SGHNT and CDR2 is YYREEE (reference sequence). TCRdb keeps only in-frame clones here, not all; method: immunoSEQ multiplex PCR. Of about 2.4 million clones listed, roughly 92% were seen once; the top ten hold roughly 0.15%. This chain links TRBV5-4 with TRBJ2-3; TRBD1 agrees at 8 bases. The sample was naive CD4+ T cells sorted from blood. The subset denotes: CD45RA+ positively selected. The TCR sequence derives from a man aged 18 to 29 in good health. This CDR3 reads CASSSGQGADTQYF. CDR3 nucleotides: TGTGCCAGCAGCTCTGGACAGGGCGCAGATACGCAGTATTTT.